Given below is one T cell receptor (beta chain) in context. Its matching antigen is unknown. General study points: Tumor Treg TCRs overlapped most with tumor naive CD4+ cells. Whole repertoires were not studied in the larger cohort, only one V-J beta rearrangement.

Treg sorting used a CD4+CD25+CD127-/low gate. The CDR3 loop spans 14 amino acids. The germline V and J ends were trimmed by 2 bases and 4 bases, with 10 bases remaining between them. From germline, CDR1 is SGHRS and CDR2 YFSETQ. Constant-region reverse primers amplified full-length variable regions, followed by semi-nested Nested Universal Primer A PCR. TCRdb called the 5' RACE reads again in MiXCR, with one record for every CDR3 protein. The sample records some 7,000 distinct CDR3 sequences, about three quarters being singletons. Sequenced: tumor-infiltrating Tregs sorted from the breast tumor. The V call is TRBV5-1, the J call TRBJ2-1; D gene ambiguous. The TCR comes from a female donor with breast cancer. In DNA form, the CDR3 reads TGCGCCAGCAGCTTTGGGTTTGGATACAATGAGCAGTTCTTC. Its protein product is CASSFGFGYNEQFF.